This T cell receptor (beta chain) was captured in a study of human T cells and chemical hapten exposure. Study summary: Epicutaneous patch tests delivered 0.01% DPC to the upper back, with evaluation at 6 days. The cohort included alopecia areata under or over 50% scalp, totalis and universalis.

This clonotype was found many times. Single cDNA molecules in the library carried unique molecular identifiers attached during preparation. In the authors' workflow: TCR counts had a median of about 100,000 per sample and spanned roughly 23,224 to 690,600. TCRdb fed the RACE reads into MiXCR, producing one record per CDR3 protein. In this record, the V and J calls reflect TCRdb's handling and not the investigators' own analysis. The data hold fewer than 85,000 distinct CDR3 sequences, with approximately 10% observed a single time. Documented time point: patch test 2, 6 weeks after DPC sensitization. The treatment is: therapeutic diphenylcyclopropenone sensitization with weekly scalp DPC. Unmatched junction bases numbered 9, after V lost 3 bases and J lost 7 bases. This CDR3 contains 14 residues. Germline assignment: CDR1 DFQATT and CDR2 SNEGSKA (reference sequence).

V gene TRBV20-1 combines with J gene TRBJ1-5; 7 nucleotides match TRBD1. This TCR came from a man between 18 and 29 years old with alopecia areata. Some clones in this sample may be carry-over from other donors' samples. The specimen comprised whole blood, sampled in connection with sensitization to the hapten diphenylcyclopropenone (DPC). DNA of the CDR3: TGCAGTGCTAGTTCCGACAGGGAAGGCCAGCCCCAGCATTTT. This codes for CSASSDREGQPQHF.